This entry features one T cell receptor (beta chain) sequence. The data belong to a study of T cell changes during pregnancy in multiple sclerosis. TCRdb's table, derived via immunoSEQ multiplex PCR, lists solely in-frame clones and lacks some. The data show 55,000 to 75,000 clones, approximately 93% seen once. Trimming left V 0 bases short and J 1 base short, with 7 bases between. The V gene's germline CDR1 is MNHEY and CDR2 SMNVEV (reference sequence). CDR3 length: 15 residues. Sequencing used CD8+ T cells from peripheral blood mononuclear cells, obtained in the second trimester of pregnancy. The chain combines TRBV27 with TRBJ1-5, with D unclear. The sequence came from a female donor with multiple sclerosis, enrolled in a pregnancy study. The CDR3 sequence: CASSLSVRSNQPQHF. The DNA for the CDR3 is TGTGCCAGCAGTTTATCAGTCAGGAGCAATCAGCCCCAGCATTTT.